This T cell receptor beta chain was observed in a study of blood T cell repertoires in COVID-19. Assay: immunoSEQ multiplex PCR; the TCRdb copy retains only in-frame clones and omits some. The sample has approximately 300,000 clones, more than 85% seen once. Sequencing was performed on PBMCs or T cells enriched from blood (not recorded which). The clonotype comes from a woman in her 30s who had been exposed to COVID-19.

CDR3 in amino acids: CASSSGQVSRYGYTF. In DNA form, the CDR3 reads TGTGCCAGCAGCTCAGGACAGGTTTCAAGATATGGCTACACCTTC. V usage is TRBV7-3 and J usage is TRBJ1-2; 7 bases map to TRBD1. The germline V gene encodes CDR1 SGHTA and CDR2 FQGTGA. The trim removed 4 bases at V and 5 bases at J, leaving 10 bases unmatched. This CDR3 has 15 residues.